One T cell receptor beta chain is described in this entry. The data originate from a study of control samples from healthy donors and cancer patients. Assay: immunoSEQ multiplex PCR; the TCRdb copy retains only in-frame clones and omits some. This sample carries some 150,000 clones, just under 95% of them seen once, and the ten largest clones take 12% to 15%. Sequenced material: PBMCs. This sequence originates from a man between 60 and 75 years old with colorectal cancer.

CDR3 nucleotides: TGTGCCAGCAGCGACAACCCACAGGGTTCGTCGAACACCGGGGAGCTGTTTTTT. Encoded protein: CASSDNPQGSSNTGELFF. The genes are TRBV9 and TRBJ2-2, with D perhaps matching TRBD1 (6 bases). V was pared by 3 bases and J by 0 bases, with 18 bases between. The CDR3 is 18 amino acids. In germline, CDR1 is SGDLS, CDR2 YYNGEE.